This T cell receptor (beta chain) emerged from a study of shared clonotypes between healthy human individuals. Germline CDR1 reads SGDLS; CDR2 reads YYNGEE. After removal of 3 bases from V and 9 bases from J, the junction contained 13 bases not matched to a gene. This CDR3 spans 15 amino acids. TCRdb keeps only in-frame clones here, not all; method: immunoSEQ multiplex PCR. This sample has some 2.3 million clones, with roughly 93% found just once. The chain links TRBV9 to TRBJ2-3; 7 positions match TRBD2. This receptor was obtained from a man between 18 and 29 years old in good health. Some clones in this sample may be carry-over from other donors' samples. The specimen was naive CD4+ T cells from PBMCs. The subset denotes: CD45RA+ positively selected. CDR3 sequence: CASSAGGGRAKTQYF. The CDR3 region has the DNA TGTGCCAGCAGCGCCGGGGGAGGGAGGGCCAAGACGCAGTATTTT. The whole variable domain, filled in from reference TRBV9 and TRBJ2-3, reads DSGVTQTPKHLITATGQRVTLRCSPRSGDLSVYWYQQSLDQGLQFLIQYYNGEERAKGNILERFSAQQFPDLHSELNLSSLELGDSALYFCASSAGGGRAKTQYFGPGTRLTVL.